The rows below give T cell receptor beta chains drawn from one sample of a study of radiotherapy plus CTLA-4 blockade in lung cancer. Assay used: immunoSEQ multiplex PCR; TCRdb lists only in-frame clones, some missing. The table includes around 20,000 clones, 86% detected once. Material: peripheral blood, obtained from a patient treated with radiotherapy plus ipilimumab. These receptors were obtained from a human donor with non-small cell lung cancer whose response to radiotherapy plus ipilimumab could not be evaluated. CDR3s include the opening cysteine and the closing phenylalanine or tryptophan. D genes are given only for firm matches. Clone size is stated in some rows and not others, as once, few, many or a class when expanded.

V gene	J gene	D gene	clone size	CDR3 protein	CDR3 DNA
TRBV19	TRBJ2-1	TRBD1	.	CACTGGYNEQFF	TGTGCCTGCACAGGGGGCTACAATGAGCAGTTCTTC
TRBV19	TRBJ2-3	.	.	CATKVAYDTDTQYF	TGTGCCACTAAAGTAGCCTACGACACAGATACGCAGTATTTT
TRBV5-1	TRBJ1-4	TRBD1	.	CASSPTGGRTNEKLFF	TGCGCCAGCAGCCCTACAGGGGGCAGAACTAATGAAAAACTGTTTTTT
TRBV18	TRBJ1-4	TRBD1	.	CASSPRGQGTEKLFF	TGTGCCAGCTCACCGAGGGGACAGGGGACTGAAAAACTGTTTTTT
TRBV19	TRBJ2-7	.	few	CASTQDSGSYEQYF	TGTGCCAGTACTCAGGACTCCGGGTCCTACGAGCAGTACTTC
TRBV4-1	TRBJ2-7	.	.	CASSQGPSASALEQYF	TGCGCCAGCAGCCAAGGTCCTTCGGCTAGCGCCCTCGAGCAGTACTTC
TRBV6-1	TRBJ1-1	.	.	CASGTVSTFF	TGTGCCAGCGGTACCGTTAGTACTTTCTTT
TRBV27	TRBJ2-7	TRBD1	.	CASSPQGAFSYEQYF	TGTGCCAGCAGCCCCCAGGGGGCGTTCTCCTACGAGCAGTACTTC
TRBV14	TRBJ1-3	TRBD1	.	CASSQNDRGAGNTIYF	TGTGCCAGCAGCCAAAACGACAGGGGCGCCGGAAACACCATATATTTT
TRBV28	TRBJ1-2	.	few	CASSIGSYGYTF	TGTGCCAGCAGTATAGGGAGCTATGGCTACACCTTC
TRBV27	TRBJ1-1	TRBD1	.	CASSTLTGGAVKTEAFF	TGTGCCAGCAGTACTCTGACAGGGGGCGCGGTTAAGACTGAAGCTTTCTTT